What follows describes a single T cell receptor beta chain. It may be a read error: a sequence one base away is much more abundant. The CDR3 runs 14 residues. Germline assignment: CDR1 SGHRS and CDR2 YFSETQ. Trimming took off 0 bases at V and 9 bases at J, with 13 bases between the two ends. These data are taken from a study of shared clonotypes between healthy human individuals. The input for sorted-subset replicate PCRs was around 0.2 ug DNA, some 30,000 T cell genomes. Data came from immunoSEQ multiplex PCR; TCRdb stores just in-frame clones and leaves some out. The profile shows 950,000 to 1,200,000 clones, roughly 77% of them singletons.

The chain recombines TRBV5-1 with TRBJ2-1; perhaps TRBD2 as D (5 bases). The sequence came from a man aged 18 to 29 in good health. Some clones in this sample may be carry-over from other donors' samples. Sequenced sample: memory CD4+ T cells from PBMCs. The subset here: CD45RA-negative fraction. The CDR3 nucleotides are TGCGCCAGCAGCTTGGCCCAGATGCGGGCTGAGCAGTTCTTC. This encodes CASSLAQMRAEQFF.